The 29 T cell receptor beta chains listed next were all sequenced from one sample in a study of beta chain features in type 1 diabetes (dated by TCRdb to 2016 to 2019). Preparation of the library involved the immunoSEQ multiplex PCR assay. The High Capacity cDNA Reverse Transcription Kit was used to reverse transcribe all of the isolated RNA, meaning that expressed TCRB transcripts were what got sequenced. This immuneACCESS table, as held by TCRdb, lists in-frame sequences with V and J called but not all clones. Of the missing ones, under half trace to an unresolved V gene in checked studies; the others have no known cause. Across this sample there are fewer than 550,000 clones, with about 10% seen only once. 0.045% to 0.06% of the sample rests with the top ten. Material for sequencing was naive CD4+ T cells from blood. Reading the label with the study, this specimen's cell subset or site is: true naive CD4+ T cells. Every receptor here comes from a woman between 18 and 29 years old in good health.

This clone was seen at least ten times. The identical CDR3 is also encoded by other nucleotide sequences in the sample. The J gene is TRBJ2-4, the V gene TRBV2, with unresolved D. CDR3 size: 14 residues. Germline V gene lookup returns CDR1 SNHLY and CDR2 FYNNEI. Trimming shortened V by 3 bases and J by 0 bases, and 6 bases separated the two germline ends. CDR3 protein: CASSEVLAKNIQYF. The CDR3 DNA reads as TGTGCCAGCAGTGAGGTTCTAGCCAAAAACATTCAGTACTTC.

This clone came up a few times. CDR3 sequence reads: CASRVPPRDTQYF. The CDR3 nucleotides are TGTGCCAGCAGGGTTCCCCCGCGGGATACGCAGTATTTT. This chain connects TRBV2 to TRBJ2-3; no definite D call. The CDR3 runs 13 residues. Looked up from germline, CDR1 is SNHLY and CDR2 is FYNNEI. V gave up 6 bases and J gave up 6 bases, with 13 bases separating them.

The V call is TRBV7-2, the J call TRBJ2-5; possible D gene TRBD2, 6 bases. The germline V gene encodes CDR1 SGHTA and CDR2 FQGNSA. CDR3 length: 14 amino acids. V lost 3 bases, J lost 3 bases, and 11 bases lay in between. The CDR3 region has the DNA TGTGCCAGCAGCTTCCAGGGCGGGAAAGAGACCCAGTACTTC. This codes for CASSFQGGKETQYF.

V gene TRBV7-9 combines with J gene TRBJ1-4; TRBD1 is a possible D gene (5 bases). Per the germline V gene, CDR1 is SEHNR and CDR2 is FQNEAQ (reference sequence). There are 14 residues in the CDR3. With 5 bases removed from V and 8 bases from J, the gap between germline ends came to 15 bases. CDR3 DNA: TGTGCCAGCAGCCCGGGGAGGGGTTGGGAAAAACTGTTTTTT. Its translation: CASSPGRGWEKLFF. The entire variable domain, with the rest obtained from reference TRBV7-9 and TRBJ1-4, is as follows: DTGVSQNPRHKITKRGQNVTFRCDPISEHNRLYWYRQTLGQGPEFLTYFQNEAQLEKSRLLSDRFSAERPKGSFSTLEIQRTEQGDSAMYLCASSPGRGWEKLFFGSGTQLSVL.

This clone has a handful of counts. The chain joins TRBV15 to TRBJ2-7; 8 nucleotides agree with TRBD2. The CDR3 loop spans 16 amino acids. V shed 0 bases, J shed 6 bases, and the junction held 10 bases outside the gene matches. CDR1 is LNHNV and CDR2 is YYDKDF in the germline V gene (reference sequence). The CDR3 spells CATSRDGTVGRAEQYF. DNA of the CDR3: TGTGCCACCAGCAGAGATGGAACAGTCGGGAGGGCCGAGCAGTACTTC. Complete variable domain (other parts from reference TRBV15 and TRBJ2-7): DAMVIQNPRYQVTQFGKPVTLSCSQTLNHNVMYWYQQKSSQAPKLLFHYYDKDFNNEADTPDNFQSRRPNTSFCFLDIRSPGLGDTAMYLCATSRDGTVGRAEQYFGPGTRLTVT.

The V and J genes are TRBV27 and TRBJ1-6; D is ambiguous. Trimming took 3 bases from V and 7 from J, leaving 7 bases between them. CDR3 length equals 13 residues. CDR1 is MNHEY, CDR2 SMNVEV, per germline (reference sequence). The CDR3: CASSLFLNSPLHF. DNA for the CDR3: TGTGCCAGCAGTTTGTTCCTGAATTCACCCCTCCACTTT.

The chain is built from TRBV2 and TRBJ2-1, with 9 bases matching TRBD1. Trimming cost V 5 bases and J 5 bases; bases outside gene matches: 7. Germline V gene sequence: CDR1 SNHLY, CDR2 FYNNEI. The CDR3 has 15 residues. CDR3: CASSQTGGNNNEQFF. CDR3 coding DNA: TGTGCCAGCAGTCAGACAGGGGGGAATAACAATGAGCAGTTCTTC.

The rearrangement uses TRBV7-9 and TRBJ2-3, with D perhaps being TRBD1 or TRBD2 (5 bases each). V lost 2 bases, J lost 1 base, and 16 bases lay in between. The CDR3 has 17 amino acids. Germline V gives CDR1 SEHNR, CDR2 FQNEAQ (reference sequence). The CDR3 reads CASSLWRKGARTDTQYF. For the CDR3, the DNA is TGTGCCAGCAGCTTATGGAGGAAAGGGGCCCGCACAGATACGCAGTATTTT.

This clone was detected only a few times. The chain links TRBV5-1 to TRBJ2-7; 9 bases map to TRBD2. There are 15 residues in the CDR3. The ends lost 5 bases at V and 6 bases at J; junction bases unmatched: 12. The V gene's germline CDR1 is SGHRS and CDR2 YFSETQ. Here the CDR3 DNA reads TGCGCCAGCAGAGGTAGCGGGAGCCCTGGGGGCGAGCAGTACTTC. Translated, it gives CASRGSGSPGGEQYF.

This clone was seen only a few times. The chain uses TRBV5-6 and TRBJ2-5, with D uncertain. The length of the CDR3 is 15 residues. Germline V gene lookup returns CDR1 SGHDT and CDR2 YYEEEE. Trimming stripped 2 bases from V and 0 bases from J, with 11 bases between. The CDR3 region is CASSFFRADQETQYF. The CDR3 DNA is TGTGCCAGCAGCTTCTTTAGGGCGGACCAAGAGACCCAGTACTTC.

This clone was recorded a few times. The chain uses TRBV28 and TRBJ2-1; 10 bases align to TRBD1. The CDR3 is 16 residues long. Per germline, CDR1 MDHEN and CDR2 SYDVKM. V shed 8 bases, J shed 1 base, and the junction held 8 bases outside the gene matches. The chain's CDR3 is CASLKGQGLSYNEQFF. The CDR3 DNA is TGTGCCAGCCTCAAGGGACAGGGGTTGTCCTACAATGAGCAGTTCTTC.

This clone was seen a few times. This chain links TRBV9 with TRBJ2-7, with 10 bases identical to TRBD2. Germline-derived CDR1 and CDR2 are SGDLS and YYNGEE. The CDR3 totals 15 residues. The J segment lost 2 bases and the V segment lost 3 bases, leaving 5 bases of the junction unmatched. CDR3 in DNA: TGTGCCAGCAGCGCAACCGGGACTAGCGCCTACGAGCAGTACTTC. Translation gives CASSATGTSAYEQYF.

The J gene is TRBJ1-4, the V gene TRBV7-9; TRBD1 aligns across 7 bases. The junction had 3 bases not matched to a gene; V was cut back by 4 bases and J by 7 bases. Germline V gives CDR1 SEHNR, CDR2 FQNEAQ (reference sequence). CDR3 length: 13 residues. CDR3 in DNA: TGTGCCAGCAGCTCGACAGGGTCTGAAAAACTGTTTTTT. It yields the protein CASSSTGSEKLFF.

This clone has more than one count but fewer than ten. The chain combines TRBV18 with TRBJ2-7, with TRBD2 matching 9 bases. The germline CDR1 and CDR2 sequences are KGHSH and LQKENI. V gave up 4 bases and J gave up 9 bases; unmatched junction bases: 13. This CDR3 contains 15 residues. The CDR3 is CASSLAVAGASGQYF. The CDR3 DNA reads TGTGCCAGCTCACTTGCTGTAGCGGGAGCCTCCGGGCAGTACTTC. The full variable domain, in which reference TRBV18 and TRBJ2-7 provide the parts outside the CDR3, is NAGVMQNPRHLVRRRGQEARLRCSPMKGHSHVYWYRQLPEEGLKFMVYLQKENIIDESGMPKERFSAEFPKEGPSILRIQQVVRGDSAAYFCASSLAVAGASGQYFGPGTRLTVT.

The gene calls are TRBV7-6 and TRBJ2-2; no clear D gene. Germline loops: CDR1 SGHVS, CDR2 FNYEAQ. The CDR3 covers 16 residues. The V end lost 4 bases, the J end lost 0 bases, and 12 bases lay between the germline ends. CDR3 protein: CASSSLSGSNTGELFF. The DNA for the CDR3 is TGTGCCAGCAGCTCACTTTCGGGTTCGAACACCGGGGAGCTGTTTTTT.

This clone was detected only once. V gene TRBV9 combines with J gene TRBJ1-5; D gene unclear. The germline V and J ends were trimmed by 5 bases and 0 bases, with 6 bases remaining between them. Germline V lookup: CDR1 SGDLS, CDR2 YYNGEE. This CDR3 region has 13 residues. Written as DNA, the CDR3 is TGTGCCAGCAGTTCAGATAGCAATCAGCCCCAGCATTTT. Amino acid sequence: CASSSDSNQPQHF.

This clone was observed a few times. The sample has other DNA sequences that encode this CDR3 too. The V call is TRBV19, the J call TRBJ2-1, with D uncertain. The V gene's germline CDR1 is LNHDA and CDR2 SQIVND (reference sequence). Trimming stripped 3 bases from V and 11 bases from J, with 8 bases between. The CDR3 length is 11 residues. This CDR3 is CASSMGGKQFF. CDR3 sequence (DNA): TGTGCCAGTAGTATGGGTGGGAAGCAGTTCTTC.

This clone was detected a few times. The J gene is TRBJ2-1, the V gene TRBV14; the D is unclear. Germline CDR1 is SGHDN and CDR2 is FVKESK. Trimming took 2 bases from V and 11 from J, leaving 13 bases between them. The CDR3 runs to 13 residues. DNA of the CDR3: TGTGCCAGCAGCCAAACAGACCGCCGCAAGCAGTTCTTC. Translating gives CASSQTDRRKQFF.

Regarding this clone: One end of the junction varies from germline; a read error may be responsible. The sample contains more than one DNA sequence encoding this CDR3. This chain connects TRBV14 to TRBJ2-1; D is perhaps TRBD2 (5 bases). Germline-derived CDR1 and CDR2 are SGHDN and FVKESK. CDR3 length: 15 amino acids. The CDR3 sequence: CASSQVAGAYNEQFF. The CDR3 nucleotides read TGTGCCAGCAGTCAAGTGGCGGGCGCCTACAATGAGCAGTTCTTC.

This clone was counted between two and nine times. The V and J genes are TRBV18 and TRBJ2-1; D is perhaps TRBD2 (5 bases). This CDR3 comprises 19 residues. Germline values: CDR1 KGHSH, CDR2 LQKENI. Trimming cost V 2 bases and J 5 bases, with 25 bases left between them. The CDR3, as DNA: TGTGCCAGCTCACCAAGGTTAACTGAGGTCCTGCTCGGGGACAATGAGCAGTTCTTC. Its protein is CASSPRLTEVLLGDNEQFF.

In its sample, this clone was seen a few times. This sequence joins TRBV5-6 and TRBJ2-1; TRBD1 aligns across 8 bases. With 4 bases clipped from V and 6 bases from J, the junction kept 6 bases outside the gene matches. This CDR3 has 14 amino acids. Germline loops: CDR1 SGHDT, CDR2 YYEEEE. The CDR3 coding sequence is TGTGCCAGCAGCCTCGGGACAGGACTCAATGAGCAGTTCTTC. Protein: CASSLGTGLNEQFF.

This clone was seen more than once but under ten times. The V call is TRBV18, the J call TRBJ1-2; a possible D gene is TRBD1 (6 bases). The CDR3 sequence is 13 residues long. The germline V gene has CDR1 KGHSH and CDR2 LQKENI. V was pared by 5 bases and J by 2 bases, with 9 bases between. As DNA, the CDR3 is TGTGCCAGCTCATCAGGACAGAACTATGGCTACACCTTC. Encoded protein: CASSSGQNYGYTF.

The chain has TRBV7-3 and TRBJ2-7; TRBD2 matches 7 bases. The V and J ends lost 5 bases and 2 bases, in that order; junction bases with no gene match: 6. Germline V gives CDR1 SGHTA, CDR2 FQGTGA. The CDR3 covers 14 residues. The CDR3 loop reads CASSPQAGTYEQYF. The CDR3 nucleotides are TGTGCCAGCAGCCCACAAGCGGGAACCTACGAGCAGTACTTC.

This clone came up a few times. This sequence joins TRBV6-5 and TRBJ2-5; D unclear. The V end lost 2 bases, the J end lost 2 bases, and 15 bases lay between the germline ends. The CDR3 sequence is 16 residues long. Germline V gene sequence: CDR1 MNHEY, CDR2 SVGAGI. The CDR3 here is CASSYRPPVSQETQYF. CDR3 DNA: TGTGCCAGCAGTTACAGGCCCCCAGTATCACAAGAGACCCAGTACTTC.

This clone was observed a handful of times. The CDR3 sequence: CASSPLQGVEQPQHF. CDR3 nucleotide sequence: TGTGCCAGCTCACCCTTACAGGGGGTGGAACAGCCCCAGCATTTT. The gene calls are TRBV18 and TRBJ1-5; the match to TRBD1 covers 8 bases. CDR3 length: 15 residues. Per germline, CDR1 KGHSH and CDR2 LQKENI. Trimming cost V 3 bases and J 7 bases; bases outside gene matches: 8.

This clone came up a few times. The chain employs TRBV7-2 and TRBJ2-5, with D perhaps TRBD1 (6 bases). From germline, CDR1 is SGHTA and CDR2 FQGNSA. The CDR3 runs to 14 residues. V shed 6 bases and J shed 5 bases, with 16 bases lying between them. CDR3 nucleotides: TGTGCCAGCAGTCAGTCACAGGGCTCGGAGACCCAGTACTTC. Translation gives CASSQSQGSETQYF.

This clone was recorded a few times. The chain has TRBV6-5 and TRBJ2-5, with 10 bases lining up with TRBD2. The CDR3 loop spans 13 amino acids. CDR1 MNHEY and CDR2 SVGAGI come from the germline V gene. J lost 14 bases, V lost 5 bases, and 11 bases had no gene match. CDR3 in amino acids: CASSPAGGPFNYF. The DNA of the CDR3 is TGTGCCAGCAGTCCAGCGGGAGGGCCCTTCAATTACTTC.

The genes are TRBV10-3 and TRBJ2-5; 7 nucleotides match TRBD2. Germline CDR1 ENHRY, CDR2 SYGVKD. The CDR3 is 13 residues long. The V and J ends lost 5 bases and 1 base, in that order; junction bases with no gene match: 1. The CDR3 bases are TGTGCCATCAGTCGGGAGGTCCAAGAGACCCAGTACTTC. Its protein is CAISREVQETQYF.

The CDR3 here is CATYSRRALRGDEQFF. In DNA form, the CDR3 reads TGTGCCACCTACTCGAGGAGGGCCCTACGCGGGGATGAGCAGTTCTTC. The gene calls are TRBV15 and TRBJ2-1; the D gene is possibly TRBD2 (6 bases). Looked up from germline, CDR1 is LNHNV and CDR2 is YYDKDF (reference sequence). The CDR3 covers 16 residues. With 8 bases removed from V and 8 bases from J, the gap between germline ends came to 25 bases.